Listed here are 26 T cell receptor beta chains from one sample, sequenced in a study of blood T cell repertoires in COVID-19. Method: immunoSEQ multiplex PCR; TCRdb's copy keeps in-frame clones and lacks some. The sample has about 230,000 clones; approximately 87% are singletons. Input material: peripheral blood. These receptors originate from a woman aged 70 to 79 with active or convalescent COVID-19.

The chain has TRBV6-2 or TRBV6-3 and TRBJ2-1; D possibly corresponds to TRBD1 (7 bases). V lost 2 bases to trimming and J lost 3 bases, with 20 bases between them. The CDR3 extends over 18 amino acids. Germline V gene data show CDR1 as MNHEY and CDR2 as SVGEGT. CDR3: CASSYPMGGGTDYNEQFF. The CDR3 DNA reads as TGTGCCAGCAGTTACCCCATGGGGGGTGGGACAGACTACAATGAGCAGTTCTTC.

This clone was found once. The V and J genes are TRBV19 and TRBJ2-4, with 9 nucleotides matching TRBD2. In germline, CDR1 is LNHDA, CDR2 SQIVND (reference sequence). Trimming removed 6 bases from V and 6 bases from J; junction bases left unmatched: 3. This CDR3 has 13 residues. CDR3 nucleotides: TGTGCCAGTAGGGGGACTAGCCGAAACATTCAGTACTTC. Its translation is CASRGTSRNIQYF.

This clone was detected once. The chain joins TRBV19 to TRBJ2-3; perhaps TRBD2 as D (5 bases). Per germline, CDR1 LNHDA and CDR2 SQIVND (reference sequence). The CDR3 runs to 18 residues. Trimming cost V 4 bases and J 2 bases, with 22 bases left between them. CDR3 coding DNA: TGTGCCAGTAGTAAACTAGTAAGCCTCCCCACCGACACAGATACGCAGTATTTT. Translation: CASSKLVSLPTDTDTQYF.

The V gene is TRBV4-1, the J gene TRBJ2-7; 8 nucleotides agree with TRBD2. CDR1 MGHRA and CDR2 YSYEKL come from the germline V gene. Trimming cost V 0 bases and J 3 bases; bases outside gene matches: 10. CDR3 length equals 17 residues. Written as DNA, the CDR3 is TGCGCCAGCAGCCAAGATACTGAGACTAGCGACCTCTACGAGCAGTACTTC. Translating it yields CASSQDTETSDLYEQYF.

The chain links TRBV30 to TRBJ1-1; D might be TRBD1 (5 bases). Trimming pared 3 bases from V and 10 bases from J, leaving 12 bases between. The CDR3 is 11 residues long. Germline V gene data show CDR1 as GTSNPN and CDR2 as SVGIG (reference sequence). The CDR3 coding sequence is TGTGCCTGGAGCCCACAGGTTCGAGCTTTCTTT. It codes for CAWSPQVRAFF.

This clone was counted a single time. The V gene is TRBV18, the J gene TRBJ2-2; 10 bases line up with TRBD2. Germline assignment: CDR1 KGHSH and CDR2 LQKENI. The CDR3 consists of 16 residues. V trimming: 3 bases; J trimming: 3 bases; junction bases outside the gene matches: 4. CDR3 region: CASSPSGRADTGELFF. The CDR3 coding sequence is TGTGCCAGCTCACCGAGCGGGAGGGCCGACACCGGGGAGCTGTTTTTT.

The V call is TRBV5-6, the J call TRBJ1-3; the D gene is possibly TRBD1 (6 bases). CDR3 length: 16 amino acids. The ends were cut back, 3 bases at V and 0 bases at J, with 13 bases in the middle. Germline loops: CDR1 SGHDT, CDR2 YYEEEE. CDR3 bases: TGTGCCAGCAGCTGGGGGACAACGCACTCTGGAAACACCATATATTTT. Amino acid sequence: CASSWGTTHSGNTIYF.

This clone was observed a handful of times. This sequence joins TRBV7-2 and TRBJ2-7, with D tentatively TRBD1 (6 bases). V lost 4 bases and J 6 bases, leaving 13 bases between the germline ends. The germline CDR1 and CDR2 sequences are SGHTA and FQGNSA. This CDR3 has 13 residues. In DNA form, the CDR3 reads TGTGCCAGCAGCTCAGGACAGTCCGGCGAGCAGTACTTC. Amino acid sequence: CASSSGQSGEQYF.

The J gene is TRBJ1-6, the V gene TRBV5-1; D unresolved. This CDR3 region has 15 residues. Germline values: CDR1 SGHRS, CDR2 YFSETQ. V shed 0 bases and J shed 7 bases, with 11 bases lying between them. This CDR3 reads CASSLEQSQNSPLHF. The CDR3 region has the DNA TGCGCCAGCAGCTTGGAACAGTCCCAGAATTCACCCCTCCACTTT.

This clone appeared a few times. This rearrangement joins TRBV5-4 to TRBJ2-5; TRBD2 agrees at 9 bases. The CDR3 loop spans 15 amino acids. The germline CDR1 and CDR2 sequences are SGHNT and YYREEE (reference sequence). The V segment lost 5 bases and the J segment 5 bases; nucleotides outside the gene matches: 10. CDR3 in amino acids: CASRPKAGGLETQYF. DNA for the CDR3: TGTGCCAGCAGACCAAAGGCGGGAGGGTTGGAGACCCAGTACTTC.

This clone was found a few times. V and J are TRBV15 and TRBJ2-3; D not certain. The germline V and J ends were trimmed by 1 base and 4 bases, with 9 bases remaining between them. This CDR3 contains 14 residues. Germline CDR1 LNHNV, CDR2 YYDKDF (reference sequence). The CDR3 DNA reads TGTGCCACCAGCAGAGGCCAGGCTCCAGATACGCAGTATTTT. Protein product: CATSRGQAPDTQYF.

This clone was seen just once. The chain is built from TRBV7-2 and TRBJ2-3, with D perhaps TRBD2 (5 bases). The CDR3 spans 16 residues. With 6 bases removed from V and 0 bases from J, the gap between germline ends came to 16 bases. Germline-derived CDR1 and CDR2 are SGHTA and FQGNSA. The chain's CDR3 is CASRRRWLTSTDTQYF. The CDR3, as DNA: TGTGCCAGCAGGAGGAGGTGGCTAACTAGCACAGATACGCAGTATTTT.

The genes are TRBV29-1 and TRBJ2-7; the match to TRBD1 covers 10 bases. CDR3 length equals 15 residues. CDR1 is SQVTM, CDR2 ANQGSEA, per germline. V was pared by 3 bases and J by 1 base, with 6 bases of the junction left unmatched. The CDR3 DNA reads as TGCAGCGTTGACCTCAGGGACAGGGGTTCCTACGAGCAGTACTTC. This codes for CSVDLRDRGSYEQYF.

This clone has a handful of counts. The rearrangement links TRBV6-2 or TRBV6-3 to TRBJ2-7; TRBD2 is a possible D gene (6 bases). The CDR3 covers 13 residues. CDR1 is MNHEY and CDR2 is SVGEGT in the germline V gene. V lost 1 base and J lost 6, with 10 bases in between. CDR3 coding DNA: TGTGCCAGCAGTTACTACGGGGGAAGCGAGCAGTACTTC. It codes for CASSYYGGSEQYF.

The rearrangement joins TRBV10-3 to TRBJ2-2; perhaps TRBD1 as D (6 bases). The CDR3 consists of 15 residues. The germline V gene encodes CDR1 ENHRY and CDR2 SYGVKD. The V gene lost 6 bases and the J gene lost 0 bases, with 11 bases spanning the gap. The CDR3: CAIRTGDANTGELFF. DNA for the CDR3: TGTGCCATCAGGACAGGAGACGCGAACACCGGGGAGCTGTTTTTT.

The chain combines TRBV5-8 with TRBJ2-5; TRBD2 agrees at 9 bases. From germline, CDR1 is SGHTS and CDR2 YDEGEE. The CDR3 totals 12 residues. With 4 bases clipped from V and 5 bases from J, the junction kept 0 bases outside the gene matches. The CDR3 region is CASSLAGETQYF. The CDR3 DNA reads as TGTGCCAGCAGCCTAGCGGGGGAGACCCAGTACTTC. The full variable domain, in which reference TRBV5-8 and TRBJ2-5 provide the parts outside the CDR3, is EAGVTQSPTHLIKTRGQQATLRCSPISGHTSVYWYQQALGLGLQFLLWYDEGEERNRGNFPPRFSGRQFPNYSSELNVNALELEDSALYLCASSLAGETQYFGPGTRLLVL.

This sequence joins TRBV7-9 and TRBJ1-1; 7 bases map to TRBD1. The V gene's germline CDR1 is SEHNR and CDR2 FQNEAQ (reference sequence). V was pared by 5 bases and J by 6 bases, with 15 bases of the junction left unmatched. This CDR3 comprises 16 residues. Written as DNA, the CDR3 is TGTGCCAGCAGCCGAGACGGGAGGGGCAGGGGGGCTGAAGCTTTCTTT. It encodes CASSRDGRGRGAEAFF.

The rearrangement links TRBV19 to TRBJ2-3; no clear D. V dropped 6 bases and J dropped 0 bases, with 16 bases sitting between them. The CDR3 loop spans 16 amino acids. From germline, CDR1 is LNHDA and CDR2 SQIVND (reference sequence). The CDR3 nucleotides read TGTGCCAGTAGATCGGGTAGCTTCGAAAGCACAGATACGCAGTATTTT. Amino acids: CASRSGSFESTDTQYF.

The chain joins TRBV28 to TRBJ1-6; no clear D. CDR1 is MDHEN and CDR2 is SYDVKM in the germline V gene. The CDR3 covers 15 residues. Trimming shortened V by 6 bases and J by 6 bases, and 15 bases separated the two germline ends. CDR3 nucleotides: TGTGCCAGCAGCTCCCAGCGAGGGCCTAATTCACCCCTCCACTTT. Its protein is CASSSQRGPNSPLHF.

DNA for the CDR3: TGTGCCACTCGGCGGGACCAAGAGACCCAGTACTTC. Residues: CATRRDQETQYF. The chain couples TRBV10-3 to TRBJ2-5, with TRBD2 as a possible D gene (5 bases). With 10 bases removed from V and 0 bases from J, the gap between germline ends came to 9 bases. Germline V gene lookup returns CDR1 ENHRY and CDR2 SYGVKD. This CDR3 spans 12 amino acids.

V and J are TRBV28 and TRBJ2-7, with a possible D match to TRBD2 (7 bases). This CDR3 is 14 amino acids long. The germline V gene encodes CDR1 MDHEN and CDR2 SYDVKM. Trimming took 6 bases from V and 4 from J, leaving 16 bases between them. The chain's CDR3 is CASRQQGGGYEQYF. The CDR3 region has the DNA TGTGCCAGCAGACAGCAGGGAGGGGGGTACGAGCAGTACTTC.

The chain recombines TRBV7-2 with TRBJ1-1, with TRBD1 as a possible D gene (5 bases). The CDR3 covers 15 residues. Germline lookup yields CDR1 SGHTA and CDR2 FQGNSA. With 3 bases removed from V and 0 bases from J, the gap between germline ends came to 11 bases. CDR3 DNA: TGTGCCAGCAGCTTCACGGGGGGAGTGAACACTGAAGCTTTCTTT. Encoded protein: CASSFTGGVNTEAFF.

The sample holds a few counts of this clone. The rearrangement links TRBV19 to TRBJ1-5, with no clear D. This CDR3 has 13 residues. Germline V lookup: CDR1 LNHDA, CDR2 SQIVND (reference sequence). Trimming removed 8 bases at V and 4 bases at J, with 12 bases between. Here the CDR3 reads CASQRTVNQPQHF. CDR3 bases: TGTGCCAGTCAAAGAACGGTTAATCAGCCCCAGCATTTT.

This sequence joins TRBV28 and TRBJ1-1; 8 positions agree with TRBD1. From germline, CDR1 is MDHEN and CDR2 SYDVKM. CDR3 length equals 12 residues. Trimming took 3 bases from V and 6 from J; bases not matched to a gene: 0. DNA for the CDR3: TGTGCCAGCAGTTTCAGGGGGCCTGAAGCTTTCTTT. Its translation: CASSFRGPEAFF.

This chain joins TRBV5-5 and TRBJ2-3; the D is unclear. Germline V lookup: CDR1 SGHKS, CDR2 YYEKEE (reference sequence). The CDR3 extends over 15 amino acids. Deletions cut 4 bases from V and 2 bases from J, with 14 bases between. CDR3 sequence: CASSIGPSDTDTQYF. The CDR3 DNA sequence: TGTGCCAGCAGCATCGGCCCCAGCGACACAGATACGCAGTATTTT.

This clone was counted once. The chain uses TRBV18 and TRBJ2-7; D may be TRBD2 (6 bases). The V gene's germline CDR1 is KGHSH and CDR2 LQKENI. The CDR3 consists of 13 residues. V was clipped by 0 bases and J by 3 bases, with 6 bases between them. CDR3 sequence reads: CASSPPGGYEQYF. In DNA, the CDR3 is TGTGCCAGCTCACCACCCGGGGGCTACGAGCAGTACTTC.